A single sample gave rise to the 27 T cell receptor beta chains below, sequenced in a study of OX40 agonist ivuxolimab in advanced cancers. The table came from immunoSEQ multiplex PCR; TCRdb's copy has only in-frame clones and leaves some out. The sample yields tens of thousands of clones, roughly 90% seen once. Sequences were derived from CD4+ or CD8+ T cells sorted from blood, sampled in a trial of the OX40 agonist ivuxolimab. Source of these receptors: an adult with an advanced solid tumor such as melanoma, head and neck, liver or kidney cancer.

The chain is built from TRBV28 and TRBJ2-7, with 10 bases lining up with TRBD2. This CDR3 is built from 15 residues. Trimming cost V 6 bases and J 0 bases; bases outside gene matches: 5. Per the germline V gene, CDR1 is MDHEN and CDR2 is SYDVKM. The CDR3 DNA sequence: TGTGCCAGCAGCCGGACTAGCGGAAACTCCTACGAGCAGTACTTC. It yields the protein CASSRTSGNSYEQYF.

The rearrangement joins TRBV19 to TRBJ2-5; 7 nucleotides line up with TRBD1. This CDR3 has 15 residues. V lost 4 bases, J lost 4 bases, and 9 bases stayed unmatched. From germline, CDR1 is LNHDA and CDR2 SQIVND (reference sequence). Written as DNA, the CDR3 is TGTGCCAGTAGTAGCAGGGACAGCCCCGCAGAGACCCAGTACTTC. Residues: CASSSRDSPAETQYF.

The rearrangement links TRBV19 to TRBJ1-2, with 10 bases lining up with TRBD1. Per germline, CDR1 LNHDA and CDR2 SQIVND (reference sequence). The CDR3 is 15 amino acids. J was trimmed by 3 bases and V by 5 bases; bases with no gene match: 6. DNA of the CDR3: TGTGCCAGTAGTCCTTGGACAGGGGGAGACTATGGCTACACCTTC. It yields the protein CASSPWTGGDYGYTF.

In nucleotides, the CDR3 is TGTGCCAGCCCACTAGCCTCCTTCCCCAATGAGCAGTTCTTC. This encodes CASPLASFPNEQFF. The chain combines TRBV14 with TRBJ2-1; TRBD2 might be the D (6 bases). CDR1 and CDR2 from the germline V gene are SGHDN and FVKESK. The CDR3 covers 14 residues. V was clipped by 8 bases and J by 6 bases, with 17 bases between them.

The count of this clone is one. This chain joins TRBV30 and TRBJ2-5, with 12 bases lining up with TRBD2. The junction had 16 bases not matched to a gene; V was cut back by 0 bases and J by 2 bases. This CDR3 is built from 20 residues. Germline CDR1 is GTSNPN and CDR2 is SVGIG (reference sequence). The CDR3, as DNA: TGTGCCTGGAGTGTAAGGGGGCTAGCGGGAGGGCCGGTTGGACAAGAGACCCAGTACTTC. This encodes CAWSVRGLAGGPVGQETQYF.

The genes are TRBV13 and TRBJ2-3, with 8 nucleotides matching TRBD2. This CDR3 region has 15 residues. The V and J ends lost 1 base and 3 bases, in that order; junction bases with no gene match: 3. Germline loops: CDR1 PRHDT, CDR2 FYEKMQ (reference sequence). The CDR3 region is CASSLAGGVTDTQYF. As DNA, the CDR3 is TGTGCCAGCAGCTTAGCGGGGGGGGTTACAGATACGCAGTATTTT. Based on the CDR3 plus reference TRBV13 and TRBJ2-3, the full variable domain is AAGVIQSPRHLIKEKRETATLKCYPIPRHDTVYWYQQGPGQDPQFLISFYEKMQSDKGSIPDRFSAQQFSDYHSELNMSSLELGDSALYFCASSLAGGVTDTQYFGPGTRLTVL.

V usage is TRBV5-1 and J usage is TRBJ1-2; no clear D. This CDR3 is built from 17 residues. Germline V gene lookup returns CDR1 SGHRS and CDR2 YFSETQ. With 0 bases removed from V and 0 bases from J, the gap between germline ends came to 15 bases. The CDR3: CASSLGDWSGANYGYTF. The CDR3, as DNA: TGCGCCAGCAGCTTGGGAGATTGGTCGGGAGCTAACTATGGCTACACCTTC.

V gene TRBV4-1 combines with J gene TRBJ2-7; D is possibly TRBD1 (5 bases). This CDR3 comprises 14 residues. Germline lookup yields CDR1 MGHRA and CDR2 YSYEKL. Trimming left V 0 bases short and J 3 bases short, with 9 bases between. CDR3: CASSQEARVYEQYF. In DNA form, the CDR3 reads TGCGCCAGCAGCCAAGAGGCCAGGGTCTACGAGCAGTACTTC.

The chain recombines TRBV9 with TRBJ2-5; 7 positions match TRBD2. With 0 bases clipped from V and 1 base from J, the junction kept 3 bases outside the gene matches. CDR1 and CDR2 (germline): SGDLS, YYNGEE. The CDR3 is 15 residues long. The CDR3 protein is CASSVVGGSQETQYF. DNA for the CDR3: TGTGCCAGCAGCGTAGTGGGCGGGAGCCAAGAGACCCAGTACTTC.

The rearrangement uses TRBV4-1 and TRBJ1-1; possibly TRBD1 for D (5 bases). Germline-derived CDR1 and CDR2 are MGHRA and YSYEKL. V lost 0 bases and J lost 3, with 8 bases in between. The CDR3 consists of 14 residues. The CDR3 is CASSQDQGDTEAFF. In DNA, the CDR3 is TGCGCCAGCAGCCAAGATCAGGGTGACACTGAAGCTTTCTTT.

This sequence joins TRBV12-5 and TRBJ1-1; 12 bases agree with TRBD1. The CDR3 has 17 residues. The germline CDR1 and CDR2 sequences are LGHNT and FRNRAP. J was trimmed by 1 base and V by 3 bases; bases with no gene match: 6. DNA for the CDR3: TGTGCTAGTGGTTTAGCCGGGACAGGGGGCAGGAACACTGAAGCTTTCTTT. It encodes CASGLAGTGGRNTEAFF. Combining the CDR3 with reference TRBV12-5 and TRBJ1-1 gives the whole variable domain DARVTQTPRHKVTEMGQEVTMRCQPILGHNTVFWYRQTMMQGLELLAYFRNRAPLDDSGMPKDRFSAEMPDATLATLKIQPSEPRDSAVYFCASGLAGTGGRNTEAFFGQGTRLTVV.

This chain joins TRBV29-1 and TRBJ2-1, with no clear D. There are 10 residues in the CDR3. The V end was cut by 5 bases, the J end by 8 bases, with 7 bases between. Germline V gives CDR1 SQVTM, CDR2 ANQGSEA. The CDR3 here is CSVLGDEQFF. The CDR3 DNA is TGCAGCGTTCTGGGTGATGAGCAGTTCTTC.

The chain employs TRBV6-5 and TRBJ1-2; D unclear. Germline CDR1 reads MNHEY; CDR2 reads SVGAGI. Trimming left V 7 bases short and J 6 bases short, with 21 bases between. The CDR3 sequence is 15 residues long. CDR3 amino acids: CASTPYGTHSDGYTF. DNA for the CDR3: TGTGCCAGCACCCCTTATGGCACCCATAGCGATGGCTACACCTTC.

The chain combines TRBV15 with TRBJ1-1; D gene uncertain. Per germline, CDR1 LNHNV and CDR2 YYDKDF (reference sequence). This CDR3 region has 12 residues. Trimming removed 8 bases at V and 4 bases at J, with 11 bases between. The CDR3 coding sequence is TGTGCCACCGTCGGGGATAGCACTGAAGCTTTCTTT. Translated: CATVGDSTEAFF.

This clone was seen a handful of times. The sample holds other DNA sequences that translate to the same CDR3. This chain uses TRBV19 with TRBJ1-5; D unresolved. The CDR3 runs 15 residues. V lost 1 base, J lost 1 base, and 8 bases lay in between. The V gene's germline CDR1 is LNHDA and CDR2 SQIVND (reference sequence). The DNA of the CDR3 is TGTGCCAGTAGTATAGGGACGAGGAGCAATCAGCCCCAGCATTTT. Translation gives CASSIGTRSNQPQHF. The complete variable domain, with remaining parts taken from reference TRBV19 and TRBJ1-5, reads DGGITQSPKYLFRKEGQNVTLSCEQNLNHDAMYWYRQDPGQGLRLIYYSQIVNDFQKGDIAEGYSVSREKKESFPLTVTSAQKNPTAFYLCASSIGTRSNQPQHFGDGTRLSIL.

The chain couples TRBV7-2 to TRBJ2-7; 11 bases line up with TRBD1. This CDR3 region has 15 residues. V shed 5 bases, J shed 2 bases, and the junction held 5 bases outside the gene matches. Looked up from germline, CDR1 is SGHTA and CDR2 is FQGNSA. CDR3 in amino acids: CASSEGTGGAYEQYF. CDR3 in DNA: TGTGCCAGCAGCGAGGGGACAGGGGGTGCCTACGAGCAGTACTTC.

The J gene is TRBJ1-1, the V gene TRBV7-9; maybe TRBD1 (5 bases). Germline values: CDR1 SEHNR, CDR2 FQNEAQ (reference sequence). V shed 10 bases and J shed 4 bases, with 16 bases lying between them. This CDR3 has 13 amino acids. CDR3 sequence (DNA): TGTGCCACCGGGGCGAGTTATGGCACTGAAGCTTTCTTT. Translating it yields CATGASYGTEAFF.

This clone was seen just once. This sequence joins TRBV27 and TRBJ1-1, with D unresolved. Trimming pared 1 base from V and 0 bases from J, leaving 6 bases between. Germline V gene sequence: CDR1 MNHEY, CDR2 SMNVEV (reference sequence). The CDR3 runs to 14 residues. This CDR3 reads CASSLLGMNTEAFF. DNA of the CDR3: TGTGCCAGCAGTTTATTAGGAATGAACACTGAAGCTTTCTTT.

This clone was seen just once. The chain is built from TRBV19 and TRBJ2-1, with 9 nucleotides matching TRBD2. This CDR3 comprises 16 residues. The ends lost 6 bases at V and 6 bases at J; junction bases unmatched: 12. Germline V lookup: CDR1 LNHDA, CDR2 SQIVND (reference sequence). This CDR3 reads CASSLSGGPVFNEQFF. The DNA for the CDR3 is TGTGCCAGTAGCCTCAGCGGGGGGCCTGTTTTCAATGAGCAGTTCTTC.

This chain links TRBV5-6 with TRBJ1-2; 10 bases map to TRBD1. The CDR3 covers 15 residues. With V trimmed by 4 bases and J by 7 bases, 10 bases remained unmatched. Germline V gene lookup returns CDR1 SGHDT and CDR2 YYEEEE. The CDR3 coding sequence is TGTGCCAGCAGCCCGGAGACAGGGGGCGCATCTGGCTACACCTTC. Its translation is CASSPETGGASGYTF.

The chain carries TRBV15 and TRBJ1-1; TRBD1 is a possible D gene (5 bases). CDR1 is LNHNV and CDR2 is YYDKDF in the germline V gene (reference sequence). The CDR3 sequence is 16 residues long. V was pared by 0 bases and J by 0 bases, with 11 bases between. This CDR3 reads CATSRDRGGVNTEAFF. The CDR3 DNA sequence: TGTGCCACCAGCAGAGATCGGGGGGGTGTGAACACTGAAGCTTTCTTT. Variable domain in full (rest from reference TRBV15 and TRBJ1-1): DAMVIQNPRYQVTQFGKPVTLSCSQTLNHNVMYWYQQKSSQAPKLLFHYYDKDFNNEADTPDNFQSRRPNTSFCFLDIRSPGLGDTAMYLCATSRDRGGVNTEAFFGQGTRLTVV.

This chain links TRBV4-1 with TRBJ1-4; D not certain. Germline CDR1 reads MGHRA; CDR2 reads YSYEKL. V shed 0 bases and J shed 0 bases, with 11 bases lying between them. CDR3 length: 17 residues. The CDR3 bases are TGCGCCAGCAGCCAAGATCGTATAGATGCAACTAATGAAAAACTGTTTTTT. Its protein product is CASSQDRIDATNEKLFF.

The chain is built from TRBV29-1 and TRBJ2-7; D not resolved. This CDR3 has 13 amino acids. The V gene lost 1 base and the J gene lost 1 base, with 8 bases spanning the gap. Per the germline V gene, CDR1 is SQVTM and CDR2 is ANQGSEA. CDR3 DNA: TGCAGCGTTGAAGGTCAGGAGTCCTACGAGCAGTACTTC. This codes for CSVEGQESYEQYF.

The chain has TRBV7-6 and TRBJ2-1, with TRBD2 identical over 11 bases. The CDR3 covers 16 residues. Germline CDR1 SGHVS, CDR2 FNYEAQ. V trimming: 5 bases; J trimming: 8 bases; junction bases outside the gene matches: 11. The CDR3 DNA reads TGTGCCAGCAGCGCCCCAACTAGCGGGAGTTGGGATGAGCAGTTCTTC. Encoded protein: CASSAPTSGSWDEQFF.

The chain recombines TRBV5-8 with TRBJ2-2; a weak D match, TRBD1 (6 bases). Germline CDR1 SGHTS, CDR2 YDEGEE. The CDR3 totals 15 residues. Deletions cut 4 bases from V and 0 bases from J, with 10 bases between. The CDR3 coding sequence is TGTGCCAGCAGCACCGGGACAACGAACACCGGGGAGCTGTTTTTT. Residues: CASSTGTTNTGELFF. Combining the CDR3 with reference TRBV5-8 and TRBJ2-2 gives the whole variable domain EAGVTQSPTHLIKTRGQQATLRCSPISGHTSVYWYQQALGLGLQFLLWYDEGEERNRGNFPPRFSGRQFPNYSSELNVNALELEDSALYLCASSTGTTNTGELFFGEGSRLTVL.

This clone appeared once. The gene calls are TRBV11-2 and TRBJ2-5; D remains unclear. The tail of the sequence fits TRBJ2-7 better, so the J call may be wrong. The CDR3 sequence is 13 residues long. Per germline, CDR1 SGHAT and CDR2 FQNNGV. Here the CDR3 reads CASSLAPTYEQYF. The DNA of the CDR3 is TGTGCCAGCAGCTTAGCCCCCACCTACGAGCAGTACTTC.

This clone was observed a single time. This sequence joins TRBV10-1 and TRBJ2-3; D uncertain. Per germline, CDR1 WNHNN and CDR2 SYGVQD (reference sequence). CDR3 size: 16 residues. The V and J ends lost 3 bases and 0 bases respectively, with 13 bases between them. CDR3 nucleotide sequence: TGCGCCAGCAGTGAAGGTTTCATGACTAGCACAGATACGCAGTATTTT. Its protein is CASSEGFMTSTDTQYF.